The 8 T cell receptor beta chains in this list originate from one sample, sequenced in a study of Graves' ophthalmopathy and Graves' hyperthyroidism (dated by TCRdb to between 2017 and 2018). Sequencing instrument: Illumina HiSeq 2000. For repertoire sequencing, TCR beta CDR3 regions were amplified from RNA transcripts. A first-round RT-PCR used HTBI primers with the Qiagen OneStep RT-PCR kit, followed by a second-round multiplex PCR, size selection and purification. TCRdb redid the processing of the public reads, applying fastp at Q25 and MiXCR, and retained in-frame beta chains. Rows matching on CDR3 protein sequence are summarized as one entry with the most common DNA and genes. The sample records 900,000 to 1,200,000 distinct CDR3 sequences, 35% to 40% of which are singletons. The ten largest account for more than 9.5% of the sample. The specimen was peripheral blood or thyroid tissue (not recorded which). These receptors originate from an adult man with Graves' hyperthyroidism.

The genes are TRBV5-1 and TRBJ2-2; D gene uncertain. Germline lookup yields CDR1 SGHRS and CDR2 YFSETQ. This CDR3 contains 13 residues. With 2 bases removed from V and 7 bases from J, the gap between germline ends came to 9 bases. The chain's CDR3 is CASSLRTVGELFF. The CDR3 nucleotides read TGCGCCAGCAGCTTACGGACCGTCGGGGAGCTGTTTTTT.

This chain joins TRBV20-1 and TRBJ1-2; D is perhaps TRBD1 (5 bases). This CDR3 contains 12 residues. CDR1 is DFQATT, CDR2 SNEGSKA, per germline (reference sequence). V lost 5 bases to trimming and J lost 11 bases, with 18 bases between them. Here the CDR3 DNA reads TGCAGTGCTGGGGCGGGGAGTAGAGGTTACACCTTC. Translated: CSAGAGSRGYTF.

This clonotype was detected many times. V and J are TRBV20-1 and TRBJ2-5; unclear D gene. V was cut by 1 base and J by 7 bases, with 4 bases left in between. Germline V gene data show CDR1 as DFQATT and CDR2 as SNEGSKA (reference sequence). This CDR3 spans 10 amino acids. Here the CDR3 DNA reads TGCAGTGCTAGAGGCCGGACCCAGTACTTC. This gives the protein CSARGRTQYF.

In this sample, this clonotype turned up a few times. The CDR3 is CASSLISGTGVGEQYF. CDR3 sequence (DNA): TGTGCCAGCAGTTTAATATCCGGGACAGGGGTAGGGGAGCAGTACTTC. The chain combines TRBV27 with TRBJ2-7, with TRBD1 matching 10 bases. Germline CDR1 is MNHEY and CDR2 is SMNVEV (reference sequence). The V segment lost 2 bases and the J segment 7 bases; nucleotides outside the gene matches: 11. This CDR3 is built from 16 residues.

In the case of this clonotype: Since a much larger clone is just one base distant, this may be a read error. As the CDR3 is not closed by the conserved phenylalanine or tryptophan, this likely results from a read error. The rearrangement uses TRBV25-1 and TRBJ2-5; a weak D match, TRBD1 (5 bases). Germline V gene data show CDR1 as MGHDK and CDR2 as SYGVNS. With 6 bases removed from V and 6 bases from J, the gap between germline ends came to 17 bases. The CDR3 length is 14 residues. CDR3 nucleotides: TGTGCCAGCAGCTCGTTACAGGTTAGGCAGACCCAGTACATC. Its translation is CASSSLQVRQTQYI.

The chain has TRBV30 and TRBJ2-5; 11 bases line up with TRBD2. V lost 3 bases to trimming and J lost 2 bases; unmatched junction nucleotides: 5. Per germline, CDR1 GTSNPN and CDR2 SVGIG (reference sequence). This CDR3 region has 15 residues. Here the CDR3 DNA reads TGTGCCTGGAGCCGAGGGACTAGCGGACAAGAGACCCAGTACTTC. It translates to CAWSRGTSGQETQYF.

In its sample, this clonotype was seen many times. The chain combines TRBV6-5 with TRBJ2-5; no clear D gene. Germline CDR1 reads MNHEY; CDR2 reads SVGAGI. The CDR3 loop spans 13 amino acids. The V gene lost 6 bases and the J gene lost 2 bases, with 10 bases spanning the gap. DNA of the CDR3: TGTGCCAGCAGGGGTCGGAGTCAAGAGACCCAGTACTTC. Its protein product is CASRGRSQETQYF.

This clonotype was counted between two and nine times. This chain connects TRBV9 to TRBJ2-7; maybe TRBD1 (6 bases). V lost 0 bases and J 2 bases, leaving 9 bases between the germline ends. CDR1 and CDR2 from the germline V gene are SGDLS and YYNGEE. The CDR3 loop spans 14 amino acids. In DNA, the CDR3 is TGTGCCAGCAGCGTAGACGGGACACCCTACGAGCAGTACTTC. This sequence encodes CASSVDGTPYEQYF.